Listed here are 27 T cell receptor beta chains from one sample, sequenced in a study of neoadjuvant nivolumab and ipilimumab in lung cancer. Using immunoSEQ multiplex PCR, the repertoire was profiled, and TCRdb retains in-frame clones only, with some absent. In the table there are some 17,000 clones, roughly four fifths of which are singletons. The source material was tumor tissue, sampled after neoadjuvant nivolumab, alone or with ipilimumab, at or shortly before surgery. The receptor set was obtained from an adult with non-small cell lung cancer.

This clone has a single count. J is TRBJ2-7 and V is TRBV7-3, with TRBD1 matching 8 bases. CDR3 length: 15 amino acids. The V segment lost 1 base and the J segment 2 bases; nucleotides outside the gene matches: 4. The germline gives CDR1 SGHTA, CDR2 FQGTGA. In DNA, the CDR3 is TGTGCCAGCAGCTTAAGCGGACAGGGCCCCTACGAGCAGTACTTC. Translated, it gives CASSLSGQGPYEQYF.

The chain links TRBV6-5 to TRBJ2-7, with D perhaps matching TRBD1 or TRBD2 (6 bases each). The germline CDR1 and CDR2 sequences are MNHEY and SVGAGI. This CDR3 is built from 13 residues. The V gene lost 11 bases and the J gene lost 4 bases, with 18 bases spanning the gap. CDR3: CAAGDFGGYEQYF. The CDR3 DNA sequence: TGTGCCGCAGGGGACTTCGGGGGATACGAGCAGTACTTC.

This clone is medium-sized (0.01 to 0.1%) in the sample. The rearrangement links TRBV18 to TRBJ2-7; D is undetermined. The CDR3 sequence is 11 residues long. Trimming shortened V by 5 bases and J by 3 bases, and 5 bases separated the two germline ends. Per the germline V gene, CDR1 is KGHSH and CDR2 is LQKENI. CDR3 sequence (DNA): TGTGCCAGCTCAGACGGCTACGAGCAGTACTTC. Protein product: CASSDGYEQYF. Using reference TRBV18 and TRBJ2-7 for the parts outside the CDR3, the full variable domain is NAGVMQNPRHLVRRRGQEARLRCSPMKGHSHVYWYRQLPEEGLKFMVYLQKENIIDESGMPKERFSAEFPKEGPSILRIQQVVRGDSAAYFCASSDGYEQYFGPGTRLTVT.

CDR3 loop: CASSLASGEETQYF. The DNA of the CDR3 is TGTGCCAGCAGCCTGGCTAGTGGGGAGGAGACCCAGTACTTC. The chain links TRBV4-2 to TRBJ2-5, with D possibly matching TRBD2 (5 bases). The length of the CDR3 is 14 residues. CDR1 is LGHNA, CDR2 YNFKEQ, per germline. V was cut by 4 bases and J by 5 bases, with 14 bases left in between.

CDR3 nucleotide sequence: TGTGCCAGCAGGCCTGGACAGGTGGGTGAAGCTTTCTTT. Amino acids: CASRPGQVGEAFF. The V call is TRBV7-2, the J call TRBJ1-1, with 7 bases identical to TRBD1. Germline V lookup: CDR1 SGHTA, CDR2 FQGNSA. The trim removed 6 bases at V and 7 bases at J, leaving 8 bases unmatched. The CDR3 sequence is 13 residues long.

The chain is built from TRBV7-9 and TRBJ1-5, with D maybe TRBD1 (5 bases). Germline V gene lookup returns CDR1 SEHNR and CDR2 FQNEAQ (reference sequence). V was clipped by 6 bases and J by 4 bases, with 13 bases between them. The CDR3 covers 14 residues. CDR3 amino acids: CASSTDSVNQPQHF. The DNA of the CDR3 is TGTGCCAGCAGTACCGACAGTGTGAATCAGCCCCAGCATTTT.

This chain connects TRBV11-3 to TRBJ2-3, with TRBD1 identical over 7 bases. This CDR3 spans 17 amino acids. The V and J ends lost 5 bases and 0 bases, in that order; junction bases with no gene match: 11. Germline CDR1 reads SGHNT; CDR2 reads YENEEA. The CDR3 nucleotides are TGTGCCAGCAGCCAGGGGACAGTAATTGCTAGCACAGATACGCAGTATTTT. Translated: CASSQGTVIASTDTQYF.

The chain carries TRBV29-1 and TRBJ2-7, with TRBD2 matching 8 bases. J was trimmed by 2 bases and V by 5 bases; bases with no gene match: 8. The CDR3 sequence is 14 residues long. Per germline, CDR1 SQVTM and CDR2 ANQGSEA. Written as DNA, the CDR3 is TGCAGCGTTCGAGATTACGGGGGGGCCTACGAGCAGTACTTC. Translating gives CSVRDYGGAYEQYF.

This chain uses TRBV4-2 with TRBJ2-3; D perhaps matches TRBD2 (7 bases). The CDR3 is made up of 17 amino acids. Germline values: CDR1 LGHNA, CDR2 YNFKEQ. V was trimmed by 0 bases and J by 4 bases, leaving 17 bases between them. In DNA, the CDR3 is TGTGCCAGCAGCCAAGAAGTAACGGGGGGCGCCGCAGATACGCAGTATTTT. Amino acid sequence: CASSQEVTGGAADTQYF.

The rearrangement uses TRBV30 and TRBJ2-5; D is unclear. Trimming took 4 bases from V and 3 from J, leaving 3 bases between them. Germline loops: CDR1 GTSNPN, CDR2 SVGIG (reference sequence). The CDR3 runs to 10 residues. The DNA of the CDR3 is TGTGCCTGGACCAAAGAGACCCAGTACTTC. It specifies CAWTKETQYF.

The rearrangement uses TRBV6-6 and TRBJ2-1; no clear D gene. The CDR3 is 11 amino acids. The V and J ends lost 7 bases and 9 bases respectively, with 10 bases between them. Germline V gene data show CDR1 as MNHNY and CDR2 as SVGAGI (reference sequence). The chain's CDR3 is CASTETSEQFF. As DNA, the CDR3 is TGTGCCAGCACCGAGACGTCTGAGCAGTTCTTC.

The table lists this clone with a few counts. The chain recombines TRBV30 with TRBJ1-5; D unresolved. Trimming stripped 0 bases from V and 2 bases from J, with 11 bases between. There are 15 residues in the CDR3. From germline, CDR1 is GTSNPN and CDR2 SVGIG (reference sequence). The CDR3 is CAWSVHVGGNQPQHF. In DNA form, the CDR3 reads TGTGCCTGGAGTGTACATGTCGGGGGCAATCAGCCCCAGCATTTT.

The rearrangement links TRBV6-5 to TRBJ2-1; possibly TRBD1 for D (6 bases). From germline, CDR1 is MNHEY and CDR2 SVGAGI. The V end was cut by 5 bases, the J end by 0 bases, with 11 bases between. This CDR3 is 15 amino acids long. The CDR3 region is CASSAQGSSYNEQFF. The CDR3 DNA sequence: TGTGCCAGCAGTGCACAGGGTAGCTCCTACAATGAGCAGTTCTTC.

The chain combines TRBV27 with TRBJ1-1; D is undetermined. Germline V gene lookup returns CDR1 MNHEY and CDR2 SMNVEV (reference sequence). Trimming shortened V by 7 bases and J by 4 bases, and 10 bases separated the two germline ends. CDR3 length: 12 residues. CDR3 sequence (DNA): TGTGCCAGCAAAGCGGCGGGCACTGAAGCTTTCTTT. This sequence encodes CASKAAGTEAFF.

J is TRBJ2-3 and V is TRBV25-1; 11 positions match TRBD1. From germline, CDR1 is MGHDK and CDR2 SYGVNS. CDR3 length equals 14 residues. Losses at the gene ends were 10 bases for V and 1 base for J; bases not matched to a gene: 4. The CDR3 DNA sequence: TGTGCCACGATGGGACAGGGGGGCACAGATACGCAGTATTTT. Translated: CATMGQGGTDTQYF.

The chain is built from TRBV27 and TRBJ2-5; D uncertain. Per germline, CDR1 MNHEY and CDR2 SMNVEV (reference sequence). This CDR3 contains 11 residues. Trimming left V 6 bases short and J 2 bases short, with 4 bases between. This CDR3 reads CASRQQETQYF. CDR3 DNA sequence: TGTGCCAGCAGACAGCAAGAGACCCAGTACTTC.

The chain joins TRBV7-8 to TRBJ1-5, with a possible D match to TRBD1 (5 bases). Trimming removed 5 bases from V and 0 bases from J, with 11 bases in between. The CDR3 runs 15 residues. CDR1 and CDR2 from the germline V gene are SGHVS and FQNEAQ. The CDR3 is CASSLGTVSNQPQHF. The CDR3 DNA sequence: TGTGCCAGCAGCCTGGGGACGGTTAGCAATCAGCCCCAGCATTTT. Full variable domain (rest looked up from reference TRBV7-8 and TRBJ1-5): GAGVSQSPRYKVAKRGQDVALRCDPISGHVSLFWYQQALGQGPEFLTYFQNEAQLDKSGLPSDRFFAERPEGSVSTLKIQRTQQEDSAVYLCASSLGTVSNQPQHFGDGTRLSIL.

V usage is TRBV6-6 and J usage is TRBJ2-7; D is perhaps TRBD1 (5 bases). Trimming took off 6 bases at V and 0 bases at J, with 18 bases between the two ends. There are 16 residues in the CDR3. Germline lookup yields CDR1 MNHNY and CDR2 SVGAGI (reference sequence). CDR3: CASRGVDGRGSYEQYF. The CDR3 coding sequence is TGTGCCAGCAGAGGGGTGGACGGCCGCGGCTCCTACGAGCAGTACTTC.

V and J are TRBV7-9 and TRBJ2-7, with D possibly matching TRBD1 (5 bases). Germline V gene sequence: CDR1 SEHNR, CDR2 FQNEAQ (reference sequence). V was cut by 5 bases and J by 2 bases, with 13 bases left in between. This CDR3 is 14 amino acids long. CDR3 sequence reads: CASSPSRETYEQYF. CDR3 DNA sequence: TGTGCCAGCAGCCCGTCCAGGGAAACCTACGAGCAGTACTTC. Filled out from reference TRBV7-9 and TRBJ2-7, the complete variable domain reads DTGVSQNPRHKITKRGQNVTFRCDPISEHNRLYWYRQTLGQGPEFLTYFQNEAQLEKSRLLSDRFSAERPKGSFSTLEIQRTEQGDSAMYLCASSPSRETYEQYFGPGTRLTVT.

The sample holds one count of this clone. This chain uses TRBV7-2 with TRBJ1-2; D possibly corresponds to TRBD1 (5 bases). This CDR3 spans 13 amino acids. CDR1 and CDR2 from the germline V gene are SGHTA and FQGNSA. V lost 5 bases to trimming and J lost 10 bases, with 17 bases between them. This CDR3 reads CASSPQLRQPYTF. As DNA, the CDR3 is TGTGCCAGCAGCCCCCAACTGAGACAGCCCTACACCTTC.

Only a few counts were recorded for this clone. The gene calls are TRBV5-4 and TRBJ1-6; 7 bases align to TRBD1. Trimming at V came to 0 bases and at J to 10 bases, leaving 7 bases not matched to a gene. This CDR3 region has 15 residues. Germline CDR1 is SGHNT and CDR2 is YYREEE (reference sequence). DNA of the CDR3: TGTGCCAGCAGCTTGGTCGACAGGGATGGGTCACCCCTCCACTTT. Translating gives CASSLVDRDGSPLHF.

This chain joins TRBV7-9 and TRBJ2-5; D is possibly TRBD1 or TRBD2 (6 bases each). The CDR3 sequence is 13 residues long. V shed 7 bases and J shed 3 bases, with 12 bases lying between them. Germline V gives CDR1 SEHNR, CDR2 FQNEAQ (reference sequence). DNA for the CDR3: TGTGCCAGCACCGAAGGGGGGAAAGAGACCCAGTACTTC. It translates to CASTEGGKETQYF.

The genes are TRBV9 and TRBJ1-6, with TRBD1 matching 8 bases. The CDR3 spans 15 residues. J gave up 7 bases and V 3 bases, and 6 bases lay outside the gene matches. CDR1 is SGDLS and CDR2 is YYNGEE in the germline V gene. The CDR3 region has the DNA TGTGCCAGCAGCGCGTCGGGACAGGTGAATTCACCCCTCCACTTT. It codes for CASSASGQVNSPLHF.

The chain carries TRBV4-1 and TRBJ2-7; D unresolved. V shed 0 bases and J shed 3 bases, with 12 bases lying between them. The CDR3 runs 15 residues. Germline CDR1 reads MGHRA; CDR2 reads YSYEKL. CDR3 loop: CASSQEAQEIYEQYF. The CDR3 DNA reads TGCGCCAGCAGCCAAGAGGCGCAGGAAATCTACGAGCAGTACTTC.

This rearrangement joins TRBV2 to TRBJ2-2; maybe TRBD2 (6 bases). CDR1 SNHLY and CDR2 FYNNEI come from the germline V gene. The CDR3 length is 13 residues. V was trimmed by 3 bases and J by 8 bases, leaving 10 bases between them. Here the CDR3 reads CASSEEGLGELFF. CDR3 in DNA: TGTGCCAGCAGTGAGGAGGGTTTGGGGGAGCTGTTTTTT.

The chain is built from TRBV5-5 and TRBJ1-1; 7 nucleotides agree with TRBD1. Looked up from germline, CDR1 is SGHKS and CDR2 is YYEKEE (reference sequence). The CDR3 spans 13 residues. Trimming removed 2 bases from V and 3 bases from J; junction bases left unmatched: 1. CDR3 bases: TGTGCCAGCAGCTTTACAGGGGACACTGAAGCTTTCTTT. Its protein product is CASSFTGDTEAFF.

V and J are TRBV2 and TRBJ2-2; perhaps TRBD2 as D (5 bases). V was cut by 6 bases and J by 2 bases, with 7 bases left in between. The CDR3 is 13 amino acids. CDR1 SNHLY and CDR2 FYNNEI come from the germline V gene. The CDR3 DNA reads as TGTGCCAGCAGAGGACTTAACACCGGGGAGCTGTTTTTT. Residues: CASRGLNTGELFF. Full variable domain (outside the CDR3, taken from reference TRBV2 and TRBJ2-2): EPEVTQTPSHQVTQMGQEVILRCVPISNHLYFYWYRQILGQKVEFLVSFYNNEISEKSEIFDDQFSVERPDGSNFTLKIRSTKLEDSAMYFCASRGLNTGELFFGEGSRLTVL.